This TCR beta chain was profiled in a study of blood T cell repertoires in COVID-19. On the study more broadly: COVID-19 samples, acute and convalescent, were from the United States, Italy and Spain. Sample material is recorded as cDNA or gDNA derived from T cells, B-cell-depleted T cells, or PBMCs.

The length of the CDR3 is 15 residues. With 5 bases clipped from V and 3 bases from J, the junction kept 4 bases outside the gene matches. Germline values: CDR1 SGHVS, CDR2 FQNEAQ. Original processing notes: It was from reference gene primer amplification that nucleated cell counts were estimated. TCRdb's table, derived via immunoSEQ multiplex PCR, lists solely in-frame clones and lacks some. V and J calls and clone size are those listed in that table; D and trimming were worked out from the DNA. The table records roughly 120,000 clones, 65% to 85% of them present only once. The chain is built from TRBV7-8 and TRBJ2-7; 13 nucleotides align to TRBD2. The sample was peripheral blood. This receptor was taken from a woman aged 65 to 85 with acute or convalescent COVID-19. As DNA, the CDR3 is TGTGCCAGCAGCGGTAGGACTAGCGGGGGCTACGAGCAGTACTTC. Translating gives CASSGRTSGGYEQYF.